A single sample is the source of the 8 T cell receptor beta chains below, sequenced in a study of T cell responses to AZD1222 COVID-19 vaccine. Using immunoSEQ multiplex PCR, the repertoire was profiled, and TCRdb retains in-frame clones only, with some absent. The sample records more than 95,000 clones, 92% being singletons. Source: peripheral blood, taken 28 days after the second AZD1222 dose. Source of these receptors: an adult who received the AZD1222 COVID-19 vaccine.

This clone was observed a few times. V is TRBV3-1 (or the pseudogene TRBV3-2) and J is TRBJ1-5, with D uncertain. Germline V gene lookup returns CDR1 LGHDT and CDR2 YNNKEL (reference sequence). CDR3 length equals 12 residues. Trimming shortened V by 1 base and J by 4 bases, and 2 bases separated the two germline ends. This CDR3 reads CASSQGNQPQHF. The CDR3 DNA follows: TGTGCCAGCAGCCAAGGGAATCAGCCCCAGCATTTT.

The CDR3 region is CASSRDASYGYTF. In nucleotides, the CDR3 is TGTGCCAGCAGCCGAGACGCCAGCTATGGCTACACCTTC. V gene TRBV7-3 combines with J gene TRBJ1-2; D not certain. The length of the CDR3 is 13 residues. Per germline, CDR1 SGHTA and CDR2 FQGTGA. Trimming shortened V by 5 bases and J by 4 bases, and 11 bases separated the two germline ends.

The genes are TRBV11-1 and TRBJ2-7; D perhaps matches TRBD1 (5 bases). Trimming cost V 1 base and J 2 bases, with 12 bases left between them. This CDR3 comprises 15 residues. Germline V gene sequence: CDR1 SGHAT, CDR2 FQDESV (reference sequence). CDR3 DNA: TGTGCCAGCAGCTTAGAGTCAGGGAACGCCTACGAGCAGTACTTC. Translating gives CASSLESGNAYEQYF.

This chain connects TRBV13 to TRBJ2-3; 9 positions match TRBD2. The CDR3 is made up of 16 amino acids. From germline, CDR1 is PRHDT and CDR2 FYEKMQ (reference sequence). With V trimmed by 1 base and J by 0 bases, 2 bases remained unmatched. The CDR3 sequence is CASSLESGRSTDTQYF. In DNA, the CDR3 is TGTGCCAGCAGCTTAGAAAGCGGGAGGAGCACAGATACGCAGTATTTT.

V gene TRBV6-5 combines with J gene TRBJ1-4, with D possibly matching TRBD1 (5 bases). Trimming removed 2 bases from V and 2 bases from J, with 9 bases in between. Germline-derived CDR1 and CDR2 are MNHEY and SVGAGI. CDR3 size: 15 residues. The CDR3 loop reads CASSYRGGTNEKLFF. In DNA form, the CDR3 reads TGTGCCAGCAGTTACCGTGGGGGTACTAATGAAAAACTGTTTTTT.

The V and J genes are TRBV7-8 and TRBJ2-4; D not resolved. The CDR3 has 16 residues. The germline V gene encodes CDR1 SGHVS and CDR2 FQNEAQ. Trimming pared 1 base from V and 0 bases from J, leaving 10 bases between. CDR3 region: CASSLVVLAAKNIQYF. CDR3 in DNA: TGTGCCAGCAGCTTAGTGGTCCTGGCAGCCAAAAACATTCAGTACTTC.

The chain links TRBV30 to TRBJ2-4; 9 nucleotides agree with TRBD1. The CDR3 is 14 residues long. Trimming cost V 3 bases and J 3 bases; bases outside gene matches: 3. CDR1 is GTSNPN and CDR2 is SVGIG in the germline V gene (reference sequence). The chain's CDR3 is CAWRTGGGKNIQYF. CDR3 DNA sequence: TGTGCCTGGAGGACAGGGGGAGGCAAAAACATTCAGTACTTC.

This clone has only one observation. The rearrangement joins TRBV6-6 to TRBJ2-2; 9 nucleotides line up with TRBD2. This CDR3 is 14 amino acids long. The junction had 9 bases not matched to a gene; V was cut back by 10 bases and J by 6 bases. Germline values: CDR1 MNHNY, CDR2 SVGAGI (reference sequence). The CDR3 sequence: CATAKRGVAGELFF. For the CDR3, the DNA is TGTGCCACCGCGAAGCGGGGGGTTGCCGGGGAGCTGTTTTTT.